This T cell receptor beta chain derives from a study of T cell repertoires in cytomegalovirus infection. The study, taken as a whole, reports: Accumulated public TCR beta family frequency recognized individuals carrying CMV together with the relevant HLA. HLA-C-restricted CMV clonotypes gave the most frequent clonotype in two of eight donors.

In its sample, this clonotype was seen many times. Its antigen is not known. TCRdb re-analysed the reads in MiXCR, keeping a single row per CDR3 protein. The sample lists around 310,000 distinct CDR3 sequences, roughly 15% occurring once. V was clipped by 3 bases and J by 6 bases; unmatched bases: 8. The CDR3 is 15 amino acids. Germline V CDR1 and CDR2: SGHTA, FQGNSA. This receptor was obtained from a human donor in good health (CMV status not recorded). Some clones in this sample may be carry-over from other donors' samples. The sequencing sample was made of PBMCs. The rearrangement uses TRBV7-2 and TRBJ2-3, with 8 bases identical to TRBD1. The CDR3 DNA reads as TGTGCCAGCAGCTTCTCCCGGGACAGGCCGGATACGCAGTATTTT. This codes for CASSFSRDRPDTQYF.